Sequencing of this T cell receptor beta chain was carried out in a study of cytomegalovirus exposure and HLA in healthy donors. Study-wide findings and caveats: Cytomegalovirus status, reportedly, was diagnosed with high specificity and sensitivity by the classifier. At a 0.05 false discovery rate, a later analysis found about 17,000 TCR beta sequences to be associated with HLA alleles. Presence/absence analyses rested on an assumption that sequencing depth was roughly uniform across donors.

PCR was performed using 60 Vbeta and 13 Jbeta primers. Some clones are missing from TCRdb's copy, which holds only in-frame ones; the method was immunoSEQ multiplex PCR. Of under 200,000 clones in the sample, approximately 78% were seen once. The CDR3 length is 16 residues. CDR1 is LNHDA, CDR2 SQIVND, per germline (reference sequence). The V gene end was trimmed by 3 bases and the J gene end by 4 bases; junction bases not matched to a gene: 11. Remarks on this clone: The antigen is undetermined.

Sequenced: PBMCs. The rearrangement joins TRBV19 to TRBJ1-2, with 7 bases identical to TRBD1. The TCR sequence derives from a woman younger than 30 in good health and CMV-seronegative. CDR3 bases: TGTGCCAGTAGTATCGCCGGAGACAGGGTCCTCTATGGCTACACCTTC. Translation gives CASSIAGDRVLYGYTF.